One and the same sample provided the 14 T cell receptor beta chains below, sequenced in a study of blood T cells in healthy people across ages (dated by TCRdb to the mid-2010s). The library was built by means of 5' RACE. The reads were generated on an Illumina HiSeq 2500. The second PCR ran for roughly 7 to 11 cycles and used a J-beta primer mix along with a sample-barcoded 5' primer. TCRdb reran the public reads through fastp at Q25 and MiXCR, keeping productive beta chains. Rows with a matching CDR3 protein are joined into one entry that keeps the most common DNA and genes. Counted in this sample were about 1,600,000 distinct CDR3 sequences; around 39% of them appeared once. Together, the top ten hold 7.9% of the sample. Material: blood. All receptors come from a woman in her late teens or twenties in good health.

V gene TRBV12-3 or TRBV12-4 combines with J gene TRBJ1-5; TRBD1 is a possible D gene (5 bases). With 5 bases removed from V and 5 bases from J, the gap between germline ends came to 16 bases. This CDR3 has 15 amino acids. CDR3 sequence (DNA): TGTGCCAGCAGTCACTCGGGGGTAGCGGATCAGCCCCAGCATTTT. Protein: CASSHSGVADQPQHF.

At least ten counts were recorded for this clonotype. The chain has TRBV6-6 and TRBJ1-5; 7 bases map to TRBD1. V lost 2 bases to trimming and J lost 4 bases; unmatched junction nucleotides: 8. Germline CDR1 reads MNHNY; CDR2 reads SVGAGI (reference sequence). This CDR3 region has 16 residues. For the CDR3, the DNA is TGTGCCAGCAGTTACCAAAGACAGGGTCGTAATCAGCCCCAGCATTTT. This codes for CASSYQRQGRNQPQHF.

This clonotype was counted a few times. CDR3 DNA: TGCGCCAGCAGCGCTAATCTGGGGGCCACTGAAGCTTTCTTT. Protein product: CASSANLGATEAFF. The V and J genes are TRBV5-1 and TRBJ1-1, with a weak D call TRBD1 (6 bases). Germline V gives CDR1 SGHRS, CDR2 YFSETQ. This CDR3 comprises 14 residues. Trimming removed 4 bases at V and 4 bases at J, with 14 bases between.

This clonotype was picked up a small number of times. This chain links TRBV21-1 with TRBJ2-1; the table assigns TRBD1, which was not confirmed against the DNA. TRBV21-1 is flagged as a pseudogene. The CDR3 has 19 residues. CDR3 region: CASSKAPVWPPKIYNEQFF. For the CDR3, the DNA is TGTGCCAGCAGCAAAGCGCCGGTCTGGCCCCCGAAGATATACAATGAGCAGTTCTTC.

This chain links TRBV20-1 with TRBJ2-3, with 8 bases fitting TRBD1. The ends lost 2 bases at V and 0 bases at J; junction bases unmatched: 4. From germline, CDR1 is DFQATT and CDR2 SNEGSKA (reference sequence). This CDR3 spans 15 amino acids. The DNA for the CDR3 is TGCAGTGCTAGATCGGACAGGGAGAGCACAGATACGCAGTATTTT. Its protein product is CSARSDRESTDTQYF.

There are a few counts of this clonotype. The chain couples TRBV6-6 to TRBJ2-7; 10 nucleotides match TRBD2. TRBJ2-5 matches the DNA end more closely, so the J call is doubtful. The CDR3 runs to 16 residues. Germline V gene data show CDR1 as MNHNY and CDR2 as SVGAGI (reference sequence). The CDR3 nucleotides read TGTGCCAGCAGTTACTCCCCTAGCGGGAGTGGAGAGACCCAGTACTTC. The encoded protein is CASSYSPSGSGETQYF.

This clonotype was seen only a few times. The genes are TRBV20-1 and TRBJ2-5, with TRBD2 matching 7 bases. V dropped 5 bases and J dropped 4; count of bases not matched to a gene: 16. CDR1 DFQATT and CDR2 SNEGSKA come from the germline V gene (reference sequence). The CDR3 totals 16 residues. Here the CDR3 reads CSAPLFSAGESETQYF. CDR3 DNA sequence: TGCAGTGCTCCGCTCTTTTCCGCGGGAGAATCAGAGACCCAGTACTTC.

The V and J genes are TRBV15 and TRBJ2-1, with 12 bases fitting TRBD2. V was clipped by 2 bases and J by 5 bases; unmatched bases: 7. This CDR3 is 17 amino acids long. Looked up from germline, CDR1 is LNHNV and CDR2 is YYDKDF (reference sequence). This CDR3 reads CATSRMTLAGGDNEQFF. CDR3 bases: TGTGCCACCAGCAGAATGACACTAGCGGGGGGCGACAATGAGCAGTTCTTC. The complete variable domain, with remaining parts taken from reference TRBV15 and TRBJ2-1, reads DAMVIQNPRYQVTQFGKPVTLSCSQTLNHNVMYWYQQKSSQAPKLLFHYYDKDFNNEADTPDNFQSRRPNTSFCFLDIRSPGLGDTAMYLCATSRMTLAGGDNEQFFGPGTRLTVL.

The count of this clonotype is one. V usage is TRBV20-1 and J usage is TRBJ1-6; 8 bases align to TRBD1. Unmatched junction bases numbered 6, after V lost 2 bases and J lost 9 bases. The germline gives CDR1 DFQATT, CDR2 SNEGSKA (reference sequence). The CDR3 length is 14 residues. CDR3 nucleotides: TGCAGTGCTAGACTAACCGGACAGGGTTCACCCCTCCACTTT. It codes for CSARLTGQGSPLHF.

Only one count was recorded for this clonotype. The V gene is TRBV4-1, the J gene TRBJ2-7; D perhaps matches TRBD2 (6 bases). The CDR3 sequence is 15 residues long. The germline V and J ends were trimmed by 2 bases and 2 bases, with 13 bases remaining between them. Germline-derived CDR1 and CDR2 are MGHRA and YSYEKL. The CDR3 nucleotides are TGCGCCAGCAGCCAACGGCTAGCGCCCGCCTACGAGCAGTACTTC. It encodes CASSQRLAPAYEQYF.

The gene calls are TRBV20-1 and TRBJ1-2, with D unresolved. Trimming took off 0 bases at V and 4 bases at J, with 12 bases between the two ends. The CDR3 is 14 amino acids. Germline-derived CDR1 and CDR2 are DFQATT and SNEGSKA (reference sequence). CDR3 in amino acids: CSARDFRGFYGYTF. CDR3 DNA sequence: TGCAGTGCTAGAGATTTTCGGGGATTCTATGGCTACACCTTC.

A few counts support this clonotype. The gene calls are TRBV12-3 or TRBV12-4 and TRBJ2-1; 7 bases align to TRBD1. The trim removed 5 bases at V and 13 bases at J, leaving 5 bases unmatched. This CDR3 spans 11 amino acids. The CDR3 is CASSIRQGQFF. CDR3 bases: TGTGCCAGCAGTATCAGACAGGGCCAGTTCTTC.

This chain connects TRBV20-1 to TRBJ2-7; TRBD1 aligns across 7 bases. V gave up 6 bases and J gave up 0 bases; unmatched junction bases: 8. The germline CDR1 and CDR2 sequences are DFQATT and SNEGSKA (reference sequence). The CDR3 loop spans 14 amino acids. CDR3 sequence reads: CSATGQTASYEQYF. CDR3 nucleotides: TGCAGTGCGACAGGGCAGACCGCCTCCTACGAGCAGTACTTC.

The table lists this clonotype with many counts. The chain has TRBV12-3 or TRBV12-4 and TRBJ2-3, with D hard to call. This CDR3 has 13 amino acids. Trimming left V 0 bases short and J 4 bases short, with 5 bases between. The CDR3 region has the DNA TGTGCCAGCAGTTTAGCGGGCGCAGATACGCAGTATTTT. This encodes CASSLAGADTQYF.